One sample yielded the 11 T cell receptor beta chains listed below, sequenced in a study of identical twins. TCRdb reprocessed the 5' RACE reads with MiXCR, giving one entry per CDR3 protein. The sample records some 760,000 distinct CDR3 sequences, about 18% being singletons. These same data were also listed under a study on T cells expressing NK-cell markers.

What was sequenced was PBMCs. These receptors were taken from a young woman in good health.

The chain carries TRBV5-4 and TRBJ2-5, with D tentatively TRBD1 or TRBD2 (5 bases each). CDR1 SGHNT and CDR2 YYREEE come from the germline V gene (reference sequence). The V end lost 9 bases, the J end lost 1 base, and 13 bases lay between the germline ends. CDR3 size: 13 residues. CDR3 sequence: CATRGGLQETQYF. The CDR3 coding sequence is TGTGCCACTAGGGGTGGACTCCAAGAGACCCAGTACTTC.

The genes are TRBV5-5 and TRBJ2-2; no clear D. There are 16 residues in the CDR3. Germline V gene sequence: CDR1 SGHKS, CDR2 YYEKEE (reference sequence). V gave up 1 base and J gave up 5 bases, with 15 bases separating them. CDR3 loop: CASSLYETQVTGELFF. The CDR3 DNA reads TGTGCCAGCAGCTTGTACGAGACACAAGTAACCGGGGAGCTGTTTTTT.

This clonotype was seen a handful of times. The chain recombines TRBV7-9 with TRBJ2-2; perhaps TRBD2 as D (6 bases). Germline CDR1 SEHNR, CDR2 FQNEAQ (reference sequence). The CDR3 is 16 amino acids. V dropped 1 base and J dropped 5 bases, with 14 bases sitting between them. CDR3 sequence (DNA): TGTGCCAGCAGCTTAGTGTCGGGAGACGGTACCGGGGAGCTGTTTTTT. Its translation: CASSLVSGDGTGELFF.

The CDR3 spells CASSQDFALAGVLEQFF. CDR3 nucleotides: TGTGCCAGCAGCCAAGATTTCGCACTAGCGGGAGTCTTGGAGCAGTTCTTC. The chain has TRBV3-1 and TRBJ2-1; 11 bases map to TRBD2. Germline V lookup: CDR1 LGHDT, CDR2 YNNKEL (reference sequence). With V trimmed by 0 bases and J by 10 bases, 11 bases remained unmatched. The CDR3 has 17 amino acids.

This clonotype has ten or more counts. DNA for the CDR3: TGCAGTGCTAGATATGAGGGGGAGACCGGGGAGCTGTTTTTT. This gives the protein CSARYEGETGELFF. The rearrangement uses TRBV20-1 and TRBJ2-2, with a weak D call TRBD1 (6 bases). CDR1 is DFQATT, CDR2 SNEGSKA, per germline (reference sequence). The CDR3 runs to 14 residues. The germline V and J ends were trimmed by 2 bases and 5 bases, with 12 bases remaining between them.

This clonotype was seen repeatedly, ten times or more. This chain joins TRBV20-1 and TRBJ1-1; D unclear. Between the trimmed V and J ends, which lost 0 bases and 1 base, there was a span of 3 bases. This CDR3 has 12 amino acids. Germline V gives CDR1 DFQATT, CDR2 SNEGSKA (reference sequence). The CDR3 DNA reads as TGCAGTGCTAGAGACCCGAACACTGAAGCTTTCTTT. Its protein is CSARDPNTEAFF.

This clonotype showed up many times. The chain uses TRBV18 and TRBJ1-1, with D hard to call. This CDR3 spans 15 amino acids. Per germline, CDR1 KGHSH and CDR2 LQKENI. V dropped 5 bases and J dropped 0 bases, with 13 bases sitting between them. The CDR3 DNA is TGTGCCAGCTCAGTCGCGGCGGTCATGAACACTGAAGCTTTCTTT. Its translation is CASSVAAVMNTEAFF.

This chain links TRBV18 with TRBJ2-1; 13 nucleotides match TRBD2. CDR1 and CDR2 from the germline V gene are KGHSH and LQKENI. J gave up 0 bases and V 0 bases, and 5 bases lay outside the gene matches. The CDR3 extends over 19 amino acids. The CDR3 nucleotides are TGTGCCAGCTCACCACCGGAGACTAGCGGGAGGACCTCCTACAATGAGCAGTTCTTC. Its protein product is CASSPPETSGRTSYNEQFF.

This clonotype has at least ten counts. V and J are TRBV3-1 and TRBJ2-5, with a weak D call TRBD2 (7 bases). V dropped 4 bases and J dropped 4 bases, with 10 bases sitting between them. There are 13 residues in the CDR3. CDR1 and CDR2 from the germline V gene are LGHDT and YNNKEL (reference sequence). CDR3 nucleotide sequence: TGTGCCAGCAGCCGCCGGGGGGCAGAGACCCAGTACTTC. It translates to CASSRRGAETQYF.

This clonotype was counted between two and nine times. The chain links TRBV6-1 to TRBJ2-1, with 11 bases lining up with TRBD2. Germline trimming cut 6 bases from V and 2 bases from J; bases unmatched to any gene: 12. The germline V gene encodes CDR1 MNHNS and CDR2 SASEGT. The CDR3 consists of 18 residues. The CDR3: CASSLRGTSGGAYNEQFF. The DNA of the CDR3 is TGTGCCAGCAGCCTAAGGGGGACTAGCGGAGGGGCCTACAATGAGCAGTTCTTC.

The V gene is TRBV5-1, the J gene TRBJ2-7, with unresolved D. This CDR3 contains 13 residues. V was cut by 0 bases and J by 5 bases, with 9 bases left in between. CDR1 is SGHRS, CDR2 YFSETQ, per germline. In nucleotides, the CDR3 is TGCGCCAGCAGCTTGGTTCTAGACGACGAGCAGTACTTC. Amino acid sequence: CASSLVLDDEQYF.